The sample holds a few counts of the clone carrying this T cell receptor (beta chain). The antigen is unknown. This sample was taken from a study of glioma-infiltrating T cells after dendritic cell vaccination. Notes on the study in general: Only a small number of patients had complete blood and tumor samples.

Up to roughly 2 ug genomic DNA was used for TCRB CDR3 amplification. Repertoires were generated with immunoSEQ multiplex PCR, while TCRdb's copy carries only in-frame clones and drops some. The table records about 21,000 clones, about four fifths of them present only once. V was trimmed by 4 bases and J by 7 bases, leaving 5 bases between them. There are 12 residues in the CDR3. Per the germline V gene, CDR1 is SGHTA and CDR2 is FQGNSA. None of the glioblastoma patients had an isocitrate dehydrogenase mutation. PBMC were collected before vaccination, two weeks after the third vaccination, and at progression.

The input for sequencing was blood, taken before dendritic cell vaccination. This chain connects TRBV7-2 to TRBJ1-6; D ambiguous. This receptor was obtained from a human donor with glioblastoma. The CDR3 here is CASSSVNSPLHF. DNA of the CDR3: TGTGCCAGCAGCTCCGTAAATTCACCCCTCCACTTT.